This is a list of T cell receptor beta chains from one sample in a study of identifying expanded T cells in peripheral blood. Assay used: immunoSEQ multiplex PCR; TCRdb lists only in-frame clones, some missing. The sample records roughly 130,000 clones, 75% to 90% being singletons. Sequencing input: blood. The receptors shown here come from a person between 18 and 69 years old in good health. CDR3s include the opening cysteine and the closing phenylalanine or tryptophan. The D gene is left open where the match is weak. Some rows have no size entry. The others give once, few or many, or a class for an expanded clone.

>TRBJ1-4|TRBV2|-|-
CASELGGEKLFF
TGTGCCAGCGAACTGGGGGGGGAAAAACTGTTTTTT
>TRBJ2-2|TRBV5-1|TRBD1|-
CASSPSTRSGGKNTGELFF
TGCGCCAGCAGCCCCAGCACCAGGTCAGGGGGCAAAAACACCGGGGAGCTGTTTTTT
>TRBJ2-7|TRBV29-1|TRBD1|-
CSVEDQGEKGTYEQYF
TGCAGCGTTGAAGATCAGGGGGAGAAGGGAACCTACGAGCAGTACTTC
>TRBJ1-3|TRBV18|-|-
CASSPRGGNTIYF
TGTGCCAGCTCACCACGCGGGGGAAACACCATATATTTT
>TRBJ2-2|TRBV7-9|-|-
CASSLGGISNTGELFF
TGTGCCAGCAGCTTAGGGGGAATATCGAACACCGGGGAGCTGTTTTTT
>TRBJ1-1|TRBV7-3|-|-
CASSERSMGLTEAFF
TGTGCCAGCAGCGAAAGGAGTATGGGGCTCACTGAAGCTTTCTTT
>TRBJ2-1|TRBV30|-|-
CAWTGDSRWDEQFF
TGTGCCTGGACCGGGGACTCCCGGTGGGATGAGCAGTTCTTC
>TRBJ2-7|TRBV7-9|-|-
CASSTEIGETGFYEQYF
TGTGCCAGCAGCACCGAGATTGGCGAGACAGGCTTCTACGAGCAGTACTTC
>TRBJ1-1|TRBV2|-|-
CASSDRREAFF
TGTGCCAGCAGTGATCGGCGTGAAGCTTTCTTT
>TRBJ2-7|TRBV11-1|-|-
CASSLSLGAYEQYF
TGTGCCAGCAGCCTAAGCCTGGGTGCCTACGAGCAGTACTTC
>TRBJ1-5|TRBV18|TRBD1|-
CASSRRDRDEPQHF
TGTGCCAGCTCGCGCCGGGACAGGGATGAGCCCCAGCATTTT
>TRBJ2-4|TRBV28|-|-
CASSGAGAKNIQYF
TGTGCCAGCAGCGGAGCGGGAGCCAAAAACATTCAGTACTTC
>TRBJ1-2|TRBV6-1|-|-
CASSEVPGEGGSGYGYTF
TGTGCCAGCAGTGAAGTCCCCGGGGAGGGGGGCTCGGGCTATGGCTACACCTTC
>TRBJ1-1|TRBV6-5|-|once
CASSYSQANTEAFF
TGTGCCAGCAGTTACTCCCAGGCGAACACTGAAGCTTTCTTT
>TRBJ2-2|TRBV6-6|-|-
CASSLRTANTGELFF
TGTGCCAGCAGTTTAAGAACCGCGAACACCGGGGAGCTGTTTTTT
>TRBJ1-5|TRBV19|-|-
CASSSERGGPQHF
TGTGCCAGTAGTTCCGAGCGGGGAGGGCCCCAGCATTTT